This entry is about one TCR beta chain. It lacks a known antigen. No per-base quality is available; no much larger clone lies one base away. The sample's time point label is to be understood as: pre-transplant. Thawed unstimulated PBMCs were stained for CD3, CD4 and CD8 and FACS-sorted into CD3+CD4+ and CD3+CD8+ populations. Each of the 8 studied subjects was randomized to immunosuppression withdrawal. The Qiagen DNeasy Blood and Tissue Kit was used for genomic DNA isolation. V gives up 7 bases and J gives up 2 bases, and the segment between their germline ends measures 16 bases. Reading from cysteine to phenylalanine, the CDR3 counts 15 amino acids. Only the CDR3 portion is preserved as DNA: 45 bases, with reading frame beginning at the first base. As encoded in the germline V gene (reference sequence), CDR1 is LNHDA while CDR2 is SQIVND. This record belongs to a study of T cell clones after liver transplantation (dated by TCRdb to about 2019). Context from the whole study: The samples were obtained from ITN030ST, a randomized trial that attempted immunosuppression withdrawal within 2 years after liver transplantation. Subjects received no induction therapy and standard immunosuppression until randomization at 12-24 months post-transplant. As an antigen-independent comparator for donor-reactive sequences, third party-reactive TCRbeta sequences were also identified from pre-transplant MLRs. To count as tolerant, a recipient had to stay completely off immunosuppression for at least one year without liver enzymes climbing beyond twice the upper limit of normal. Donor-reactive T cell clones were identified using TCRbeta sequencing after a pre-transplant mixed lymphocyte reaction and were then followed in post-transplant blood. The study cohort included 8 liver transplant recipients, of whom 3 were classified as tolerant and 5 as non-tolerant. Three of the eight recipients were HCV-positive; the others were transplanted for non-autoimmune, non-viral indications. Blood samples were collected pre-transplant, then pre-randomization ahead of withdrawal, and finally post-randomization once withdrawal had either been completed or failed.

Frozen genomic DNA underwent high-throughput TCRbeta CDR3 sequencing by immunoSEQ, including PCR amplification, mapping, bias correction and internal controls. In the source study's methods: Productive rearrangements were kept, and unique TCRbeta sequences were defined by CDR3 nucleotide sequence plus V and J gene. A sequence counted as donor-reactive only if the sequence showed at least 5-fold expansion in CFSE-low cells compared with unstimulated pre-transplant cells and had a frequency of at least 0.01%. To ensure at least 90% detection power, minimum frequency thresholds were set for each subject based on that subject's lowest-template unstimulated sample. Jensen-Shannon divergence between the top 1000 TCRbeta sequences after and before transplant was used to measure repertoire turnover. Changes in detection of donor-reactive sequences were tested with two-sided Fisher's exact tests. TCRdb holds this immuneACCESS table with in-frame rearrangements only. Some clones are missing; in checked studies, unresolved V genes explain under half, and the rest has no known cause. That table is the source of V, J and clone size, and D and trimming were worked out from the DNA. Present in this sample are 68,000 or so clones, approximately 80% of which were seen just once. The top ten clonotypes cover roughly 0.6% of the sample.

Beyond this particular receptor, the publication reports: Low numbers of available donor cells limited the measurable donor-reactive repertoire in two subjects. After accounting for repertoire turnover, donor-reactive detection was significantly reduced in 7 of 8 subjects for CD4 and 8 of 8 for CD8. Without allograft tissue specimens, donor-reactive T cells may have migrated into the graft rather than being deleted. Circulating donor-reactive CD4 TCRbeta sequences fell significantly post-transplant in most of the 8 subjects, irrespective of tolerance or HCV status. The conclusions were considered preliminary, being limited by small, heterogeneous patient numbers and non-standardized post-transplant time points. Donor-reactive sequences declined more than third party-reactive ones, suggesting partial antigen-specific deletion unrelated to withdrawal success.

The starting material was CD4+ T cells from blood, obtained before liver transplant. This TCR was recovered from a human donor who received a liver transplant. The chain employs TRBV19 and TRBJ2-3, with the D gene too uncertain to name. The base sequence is TGTGCCAGTATGAGTGTGCTTTCCCTCACAGATACGCAGTATTTT. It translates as CASMSVLSLTDTQYF.